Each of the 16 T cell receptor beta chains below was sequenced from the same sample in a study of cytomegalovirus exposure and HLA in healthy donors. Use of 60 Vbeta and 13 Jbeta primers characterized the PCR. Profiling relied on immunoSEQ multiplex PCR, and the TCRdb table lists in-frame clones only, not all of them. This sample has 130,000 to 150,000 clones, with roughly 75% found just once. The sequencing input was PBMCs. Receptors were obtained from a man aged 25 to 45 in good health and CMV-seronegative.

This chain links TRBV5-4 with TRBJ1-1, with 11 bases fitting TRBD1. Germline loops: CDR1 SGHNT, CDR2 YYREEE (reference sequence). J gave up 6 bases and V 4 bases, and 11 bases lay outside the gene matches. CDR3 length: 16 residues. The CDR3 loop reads CASSPMIGQGAPEAFF. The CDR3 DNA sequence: TGTGCCAGCAGCCCAATGATCGGACAGGGGGCCCCTGAAGCTTTCTTT.

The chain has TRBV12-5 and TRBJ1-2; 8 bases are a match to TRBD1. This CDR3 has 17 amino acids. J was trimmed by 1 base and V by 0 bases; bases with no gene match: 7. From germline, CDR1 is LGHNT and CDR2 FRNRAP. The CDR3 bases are TGTGCTAGTGGTTTGGTAGTAGGACAGGGATTTAACTATGGCTACACCTTC. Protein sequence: CASGLVVGQGFNYGYTF.

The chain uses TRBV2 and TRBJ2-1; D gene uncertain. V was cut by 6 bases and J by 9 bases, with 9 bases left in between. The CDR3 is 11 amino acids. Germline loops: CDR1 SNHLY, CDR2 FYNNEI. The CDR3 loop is CASSSNFEQFF. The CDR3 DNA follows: TGTGCCAGCAGCTCAAACTTTGAGCAGTTCTTC.

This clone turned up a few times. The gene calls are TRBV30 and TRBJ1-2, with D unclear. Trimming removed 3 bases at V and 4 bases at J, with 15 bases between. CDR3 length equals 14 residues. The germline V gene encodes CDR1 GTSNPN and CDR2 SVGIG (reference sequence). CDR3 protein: CAWRFLAPVYGYTF. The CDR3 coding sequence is TGTGCCTGGAGATTTCTGGCCCCTGTCTATGGCTACACCTTC.

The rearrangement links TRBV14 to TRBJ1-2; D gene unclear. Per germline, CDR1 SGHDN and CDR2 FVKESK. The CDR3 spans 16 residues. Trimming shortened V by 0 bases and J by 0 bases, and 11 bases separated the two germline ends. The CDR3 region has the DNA TGTGCCAGCAGCCAAGATCGGCTCGGGGCTAACTATGGCTACACCTTC. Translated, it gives CASSQDRLGANYGYTF.

In DNA, the CDR3 is TGTGCCAGCCGGACAGGGCTCAATCAGCCCCAGCATTTT. Amino acid sequence: CASRTGLNQPQHF. V usage is TRBV2 and J usage is TRBJ1-5, with 8 bases aligning to TRBD1. V trimming: 8 bases; J trimming: 3 bases; junction bases outside the gene matches: 3. The CDR3 consists of 13 residues. Looked up from germline, CDR1 is SNHLY and CDR2 is FYNNEI.

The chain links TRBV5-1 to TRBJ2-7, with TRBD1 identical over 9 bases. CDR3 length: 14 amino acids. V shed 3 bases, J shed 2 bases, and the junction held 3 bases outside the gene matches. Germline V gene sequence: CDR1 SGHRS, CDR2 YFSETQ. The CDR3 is CASSYRDRAYEQYF. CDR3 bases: TGCGCCAGCAGCTATAGGGACAGGGCCTACGAGCAGTACTTC.

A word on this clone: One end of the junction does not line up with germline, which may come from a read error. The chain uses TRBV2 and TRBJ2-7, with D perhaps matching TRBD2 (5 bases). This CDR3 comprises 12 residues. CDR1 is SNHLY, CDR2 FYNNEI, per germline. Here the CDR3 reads CASSEALTTQRF. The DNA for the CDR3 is TGTGCCAGCAGTGAAGCGCTTACGACGCAGCGGTTC. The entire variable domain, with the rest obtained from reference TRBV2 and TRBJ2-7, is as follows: EPEVTQTPSHQVTQMGQEVILRCVPISNHLYFYWYRQILGQKVEFLVSFYNNEISEKSEIFDDQFSVERPDGSNFTLKIRSTKLEDSAMYFCASSEALTTQRFGPGTRLTVT.

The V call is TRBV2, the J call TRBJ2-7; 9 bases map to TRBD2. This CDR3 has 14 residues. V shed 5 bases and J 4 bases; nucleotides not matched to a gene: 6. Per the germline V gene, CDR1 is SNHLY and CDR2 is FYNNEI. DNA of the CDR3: TGTGCCAGCAGTAAACGACTAGCGGTGTACGAGCAGTACTTC. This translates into CASSKRLAVYEQYF.

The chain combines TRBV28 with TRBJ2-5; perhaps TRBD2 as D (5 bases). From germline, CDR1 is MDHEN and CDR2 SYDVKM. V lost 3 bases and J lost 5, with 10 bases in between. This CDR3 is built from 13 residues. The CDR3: CASSLLGVETQYF. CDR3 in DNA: TGTGCCAGCAGTTTGTTGGGAGTGGAGACCCAGTACTTC.

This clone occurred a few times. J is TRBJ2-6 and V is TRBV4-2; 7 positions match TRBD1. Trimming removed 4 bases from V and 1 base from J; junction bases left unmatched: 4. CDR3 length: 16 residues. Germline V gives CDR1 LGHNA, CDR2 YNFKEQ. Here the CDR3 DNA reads TGTGCCAGCAGCCCTGACAGGGCTTCTGGGGCCAACGTCCTGACTTTC. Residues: CASSPDRASGANVLTF.

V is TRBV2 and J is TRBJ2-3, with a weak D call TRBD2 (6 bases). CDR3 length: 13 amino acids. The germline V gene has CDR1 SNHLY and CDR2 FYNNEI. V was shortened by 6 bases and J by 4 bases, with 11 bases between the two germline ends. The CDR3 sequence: CASSERASDTQYF. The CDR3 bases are TGTGCCAGCAGCGAGCGGGCTTCAGATACGCAGTATTTT.

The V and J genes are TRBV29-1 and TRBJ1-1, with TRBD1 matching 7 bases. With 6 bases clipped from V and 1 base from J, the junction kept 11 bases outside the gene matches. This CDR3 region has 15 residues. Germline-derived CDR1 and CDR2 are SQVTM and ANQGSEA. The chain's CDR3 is CSVRHRDRKNTEAFF. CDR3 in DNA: TGCAGCGTGCGCCACAGGGACAGAAAGAACACTGAAGCTTTCTTT.

CDR3 loop: CASSFRAGFSSTEAFF. In DNA, the CDR3 is TGTGCCAGTAGTTTTAGGGCAGGGTTTTCGAGCACTGAAGCTTTCTTT. The chain links TRBV19 to TRBJ1-1; possibly TRBD1 for D (5 bases). Trimming pared 5 bases from V and 4 bases from J, leaving 20 bases between. This CDR3 has 16 amino acids. The germline V gene has CDR1 LNHDA and CDR2 SQIVND (reference sequence).

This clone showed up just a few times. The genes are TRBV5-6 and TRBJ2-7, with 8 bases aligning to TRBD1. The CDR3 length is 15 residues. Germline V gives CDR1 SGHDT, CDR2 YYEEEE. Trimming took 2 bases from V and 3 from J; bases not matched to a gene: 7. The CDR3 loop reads CASSLPGGAGYEQYF. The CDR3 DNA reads TGTGCCAGCAGCTTACCAGGGGGCGCGGGCTACGAGCAGTACTTC.

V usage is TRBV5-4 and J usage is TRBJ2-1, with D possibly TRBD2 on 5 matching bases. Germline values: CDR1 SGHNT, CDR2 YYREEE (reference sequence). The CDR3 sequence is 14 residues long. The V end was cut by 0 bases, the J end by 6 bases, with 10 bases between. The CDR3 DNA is TGTGCCAGCAGCTTGGATAGGAGGACCAATGAGCAGTTCTTC. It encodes CASSLDRRTNEQFF.